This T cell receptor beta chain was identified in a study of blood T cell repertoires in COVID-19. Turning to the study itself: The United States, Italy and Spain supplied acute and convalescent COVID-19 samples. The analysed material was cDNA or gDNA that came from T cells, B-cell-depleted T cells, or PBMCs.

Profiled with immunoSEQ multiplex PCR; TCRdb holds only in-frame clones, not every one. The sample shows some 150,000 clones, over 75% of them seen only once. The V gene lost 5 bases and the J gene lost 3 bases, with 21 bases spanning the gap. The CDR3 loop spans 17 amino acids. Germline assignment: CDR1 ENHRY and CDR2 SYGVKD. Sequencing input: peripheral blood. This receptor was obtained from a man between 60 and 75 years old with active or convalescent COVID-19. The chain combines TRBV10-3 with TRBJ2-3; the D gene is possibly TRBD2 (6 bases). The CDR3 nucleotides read TGTGCCATCAGTAGGGCCGGAGCAGCGGGTACGACAGATACGCAGTATTTT. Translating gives CAISRAGAAGTTDTQYF.